This T cell receptor (beta chain) is from a study of T cells in Graves' hyperthyroidism and ophthalmopathy. Uncontrolled infection, other autoimmune disease, pregnancy or lactation led to exclusion. The CDR3 regions of TCR beta were amplified from RNA transcripts. Initially, a first-round RT-PCR of the TCR CDR3 employed the HTBI primer set. TCRdb independently ran MiXCR on the multiplex PCR reads; one entry per CDR3 protein. The sample carries around 520,000 distinct CDR3 sequences, roughly 25% recorded once. This clonotype was observed many times. The sample was blood. The TCR comes from a woman between 25 and 40 years old with Graves' ophthalmopathy.

CDR3: CASSQARDFGPHTGEQYF. The CDR3 DNA follows: TGTGCCAGCAGCCAAGCCCGGGACTTTGGACCTCATACGGGCGAGCAGTACTTC. The chain has TRBV4-2 and TRBJ2-7, with D perhaps TRBD2 (6 bases). Trimming pared 1 base from V and 6 bases from J, leaving 25 bases between. Germline assignment: CDR1 LGHNA and CDR2 YNFKEQ. The CDR3 consists of 18 residues.